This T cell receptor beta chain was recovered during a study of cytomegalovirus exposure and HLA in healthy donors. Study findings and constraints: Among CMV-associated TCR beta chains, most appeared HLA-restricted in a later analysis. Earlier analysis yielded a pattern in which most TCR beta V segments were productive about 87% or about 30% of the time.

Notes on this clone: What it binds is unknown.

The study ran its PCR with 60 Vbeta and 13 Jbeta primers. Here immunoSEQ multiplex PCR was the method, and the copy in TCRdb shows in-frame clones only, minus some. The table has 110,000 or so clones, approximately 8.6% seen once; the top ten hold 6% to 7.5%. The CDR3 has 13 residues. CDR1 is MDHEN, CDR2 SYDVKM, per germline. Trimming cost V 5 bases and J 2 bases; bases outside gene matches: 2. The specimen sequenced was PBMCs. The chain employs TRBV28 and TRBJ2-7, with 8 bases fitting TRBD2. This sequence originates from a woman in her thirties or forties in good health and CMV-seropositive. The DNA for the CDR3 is TGTGCCAGCAGTAGCGGGAGACCCTACGAGCAGTACTTC. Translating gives CASSSGRPYEQYF.